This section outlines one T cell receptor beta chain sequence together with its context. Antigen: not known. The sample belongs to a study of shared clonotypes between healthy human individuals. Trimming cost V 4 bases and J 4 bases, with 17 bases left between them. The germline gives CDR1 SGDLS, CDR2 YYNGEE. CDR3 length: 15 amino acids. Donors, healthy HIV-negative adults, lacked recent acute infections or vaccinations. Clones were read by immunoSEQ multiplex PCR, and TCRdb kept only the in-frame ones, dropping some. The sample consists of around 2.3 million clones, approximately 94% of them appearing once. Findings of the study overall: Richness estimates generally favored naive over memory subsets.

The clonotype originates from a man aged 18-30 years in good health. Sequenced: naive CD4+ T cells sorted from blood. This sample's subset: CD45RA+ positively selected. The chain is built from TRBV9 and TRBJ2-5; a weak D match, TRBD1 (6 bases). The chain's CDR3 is CASSRGTPPPETQYF. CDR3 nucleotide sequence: TGTGCCAGCAGCCGTGGGACACCGCCACCAGAGACCCAGTACTTC.